This T cell receptor (beta chain) is from a study of regulatory T cells in long-lasting Graves disease. V shed 3 bases and J 1 base; nucleotides not matched to a gene: 5. The CDR3 consists of 16 residues. Germline loops: CDR1 MNHEY, CDR2 SMNVEV (reference sequence). This clonotype was detected ten times or more. Stated time point: newly diagnosed GD, antithyroid drugs for less than 3 months. Making the TCR library involved RNA that had been extracted from PBMCs. CDR3-region Arm-PCR and iRepertoire HTBI primers produced the TCR beta libraries. TCRdb re-analysed the multiplex PCR reads in MiXCR, keeping a single row per CDR3 protein. There are approximately 540,000 distinct CDR3 sequences in the sample; approximately 12% occur only once, and approximately 9% lies in the top ten. These data were also filed under a second study, of T cells in Graves' hyperthyroidism and ophthalmopathy. That source adds: The definition of stable Graves' hyperthyroidism was no ophthalmopathy progression within 18 months.

The sequencing here drew on peripheral blood mononuclear cells (PBMCs), taken at new diagnosis, from a patient treated with antithyroid drugs. J is TRBJ2-3 and V is TRBV27, with 9 bases lining up with TRBD2. The clonotype originates from a woman aged 25 to 39 with Graves disease. The CDR3 region is CASSFLAGAGTDTQYF. The CDR3 DNA follows: TGTGCCAGCAGTTTCTTAGCGGGAGCGGGCACAGATACGCAGTATTTT.